The 13 T cell receptor beta chains presented below share a single source sample, sequenced in a study of blood T cell repertoires in COVID-19. The method was immunoSEQ multiplex PCR; TCRdb's version includes in-frame clones alone and lacks a portion of them. This sample yields 75,000 to 95,000 clones, of which approximately 83% are seen a single time; approximately 6.5% belongs to the top ten. The specimen was peripheral blood. The source of these receptors is a man in his fifties or sixties with acute or convalescent COVID-19.

The rearrangement links TRBV5-1 to TRBJ1-3; D unresolved. The CDR3 contains 13 residues. Germline V CDR1 and CDR2: SGHRS, YFSETQ. With 4 bases removed from V and 2 bases from J, the gap between germline ends came to 7 bases. This chain's CDR3 is CASSKDTGNTIYF. The CDR3 region has the DNA TGCGCCAGCAGCAAAGACACTGGAAACACCATATATTTT.

This clone was picked up a small number of times. CDR3 protein: CASRGGVSNQPQHF. DNA for the CDR3: TGTGCCAGCAGGGGGGGTGTTAGCAATCAGCCCCAGCATTTT. This rearrangement joins TRBV2 to TRBJ1-5; D possibly corresponds to TRBD1 (5 bases). Trimming took 6 bases from V and 0 from J, leaving 9 bases between them. The CDR3 is made up of 14 amino acids. CDR1 is SNHLY and CDR2 is FYNNEI in the germline V gene.

The CDR3 here is CASSRDRGAVAEAFF. DNA of the CDR3: TGTGCCAGCAGCCGAGACAGGGGAGCTGTAGCTGAAGCTTTCTTT. The chain employs TRBV7-8 and TRBJ1-1; 8 positions agree with TRBD1. The CDR3 loop spans 15 amino acids. V trimming: 5 bases; J trimming: 6 bases; junction bases outside the gene matches: 11. Germline V lookup: CDR1 SGHVS, CDR2 FQNEAQ. The entire variable domain, with the rest obtained from reference TRBV7-8 and TRBJ1-1, is as follows: GAGVSQSPRYKVAKRGQDVALRCDPISGHVSLFWYQQALGQGPEFLTYFQNEAQLDKSGLPSDRFFAERPEGSVSTLKIQRTQQEDSAVYLCASSRDRGAVAEAFFGQGTRLTVV.

A few counts support this clone. The V call is TRBV2, the J call TRBJ1-2, with 7 bases that match TRBD1. The CDR3 has 14 amino acids. V lost 5 bases and J lost 1; bases outside the gene matches: 4. Germline CDR1 is SNHLY and CDR2 is FYNNEI. CDR3 DNA: TGTGCCAGCAGTATAAACAGGGGTAACTATGGCTACACCTTC. Encoded protein: CASSINRGNYGYTF.

This rearrangement joins TRBV7-6 to TRBJ2-1; D gene unclear. Germline V lookup: CDR1 SGHVS, CDR2 FNYEAQ. The ends were cut back, 4 bases at V and 4 bases at J, with 14 bases in the middle. The CDR3 sequence is 15 residues long. CDR3 DNA: TGTGCCAGCAGCTCCGGGTCAACCTCTTACAATGAGCAGTTCTTC. This translates into CASSSGSTSYNEQFF.

The chain carries TRBV6-5 and TRBJ1-2; D call uncertain. Trimming left V 4 bases short and J 7 bases short, with 13 bases between. Looked up from germline, CDR1 is MNHEY and CDR2 is SVGAGI. The CDR3 runs 13 residues. The CDR3 nucleotides read TGTGCCAGCAGTTCGCAGGTTTCTCGTGGCTACACCTTC. It translates to CASSSQVSRGYTF.

This rearrangement joins TRBV5-1 to TRBJ2-3, with D possibly being TRBD1 (6 bases). The CDR3 contains 14 residues. V shed 0 bases and J shed 3 bases, with 8 bases lying between them. The germline V gene encodes CDR1 SGHRS and CDR2 YFSETQ. The CDR3 sequence is CASSLVQGTDTQYF. The CDR3 region has the DNA TGCGCCAGCAGCTTGGTACAGGGAACAGATACGCAGTATTTT.

This sequence joins TRBV7-3 and TRBJ2-2, with TRBD2 matching over 8 bases. Per the germline V gene, CDR1 is SGHTA and CDR2 is FQGTGA. The CDR3 is made up of 14 amino acids. V lost 4 bases, J lost 6 bases, and 4 bases stayed unmatched. CDR3 sequence: CASSSRGAPGELFF. CDR3 bases: TGTGCCAGCAGCTCGCGGGGGGCCCCCGGGGAGCTGTTTTTT.

This clone was seen once. The rearrangement uses TRBV6-5 and TRBJ2-7, with a possible D match to TRBD2 (6 bases). From germline, CDR1 is MNHEY and CDR2 SVGAGI. The CDR3 has 15 residues. V lost 8 bases and J 1 base, leaving 18 bases between the germline ends. In DNA, the CDR3 is TGTGCCAGCCGGCGGGACGGCCTGATATCCTACGAGCAGTACTTC. Protein: CASRRDGLISYEQYF.

This chain joins TRBV6-5 and TRBJ1-2; TRBD1 aligns across 7 bases. Germline trimming cut 6 bases from V and 4 bases from J; bases unmatched to any gene: 8. Germline CDR1 MNHEY, CDR2 SVGAGI. The CDR3 has 14 residues. The chain's CDR3 is CASRRDRRTYGYTF. The CDR3 DNA reads as TGTGCCAGCAGACGGGACAGAAGAACCTATGGCTACACCTTC.

J is TRBJ1-1 and V is TRBV29-1; the match to TRBD1 covers 8 bases. The V gene's germline CDR1 is SQVTM and CDR2 ANQGSEA. The CDR3 consists of 13 residues. Trimming at V came to 6 bases and at J to 4 bases, leaving 7 bases not matched to a gene. CDR3 sequence reads: CSVAGGEITEAFF. Here the CDR3 DNA reads TGCAGCGTGGCAGGGGGCGAAATCACTGAAGCTTTCTTT.

The J gene is TRBJ1-2, the V gene TRBV3-1 (or the pseudogene TRBV3-2), with TRBD1 as a possible D gene (5 bases). The CDR3 spans 14 residues. Trimming took 2 bases from V and 0 from J, leaving 7 bases between them. The germline V gene encodes CDR1 LGHDT and CDR2 YNNKEL (reference sequence). CDR3: CASSQTGPNYGYTF. The CDR3 DNA follows: TGTGCCAGCAGCCAAACAGGTCCTAACTATGGCTACACCTTC.

This chain connects TRBV29-1 to TRBJ1-1; unclear D gene. This CDR3 comprises 11 residues. Per the germline V gene, CDR1 is SQVTM and CDR2 is ANQGSEA. Trimming left V 3 bases short and J 5 bases short, with 7 bases between. The CDR3 DNA reads as TGCAGCGTTGACTCGGGGACTGAAGCTTTCTTT. Its protein product is CSVDSGTEAFF.